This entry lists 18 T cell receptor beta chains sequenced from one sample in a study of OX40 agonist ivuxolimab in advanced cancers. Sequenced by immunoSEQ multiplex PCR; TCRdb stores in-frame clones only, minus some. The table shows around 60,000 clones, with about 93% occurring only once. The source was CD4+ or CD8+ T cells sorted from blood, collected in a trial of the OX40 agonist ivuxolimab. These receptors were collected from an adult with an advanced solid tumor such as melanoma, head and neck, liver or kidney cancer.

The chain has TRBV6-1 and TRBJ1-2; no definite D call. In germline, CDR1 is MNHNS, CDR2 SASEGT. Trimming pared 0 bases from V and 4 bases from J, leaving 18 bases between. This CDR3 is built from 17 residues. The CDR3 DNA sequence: TGTGCCAGCAGTGAAGCGCGGGCAGTAATGAGTTCCTATGGCTACACCTTC. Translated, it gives CASSEARAVMSSYGYTF.

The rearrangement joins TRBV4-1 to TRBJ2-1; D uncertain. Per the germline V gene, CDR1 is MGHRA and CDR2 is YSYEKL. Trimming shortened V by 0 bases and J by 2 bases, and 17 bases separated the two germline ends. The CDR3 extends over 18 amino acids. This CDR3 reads CASSQDQAEEWPYNEQFF. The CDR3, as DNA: TGCGCCAGCAGCCAAGATCAGGCAGAAGAGTGGCCCTACAATGAGCAGTTCTTC.

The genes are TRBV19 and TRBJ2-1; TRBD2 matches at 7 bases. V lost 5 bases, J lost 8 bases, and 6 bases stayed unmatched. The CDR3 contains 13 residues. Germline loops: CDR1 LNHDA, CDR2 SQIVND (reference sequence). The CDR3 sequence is CASSVYLADEQFF. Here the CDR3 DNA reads TGTGCCAGTAGTGTCTATCTAGCGGATGAGCAGTTCTTC.

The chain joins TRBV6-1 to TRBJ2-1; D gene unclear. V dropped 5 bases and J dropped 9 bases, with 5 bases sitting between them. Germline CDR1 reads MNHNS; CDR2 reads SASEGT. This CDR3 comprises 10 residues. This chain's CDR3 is CASSYPEQFF. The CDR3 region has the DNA TGTGCCAGCAGTTATCCTGAGCAGTTCTTC.

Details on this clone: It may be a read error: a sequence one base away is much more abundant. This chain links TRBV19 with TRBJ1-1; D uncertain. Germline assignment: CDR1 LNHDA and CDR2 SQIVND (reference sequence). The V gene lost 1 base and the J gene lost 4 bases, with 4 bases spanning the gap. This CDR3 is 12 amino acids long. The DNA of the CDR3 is TGTGCCAGTAGTATAGGGGTCACTGAAGCTTTCTTT. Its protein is CASSIGVTEAFF.

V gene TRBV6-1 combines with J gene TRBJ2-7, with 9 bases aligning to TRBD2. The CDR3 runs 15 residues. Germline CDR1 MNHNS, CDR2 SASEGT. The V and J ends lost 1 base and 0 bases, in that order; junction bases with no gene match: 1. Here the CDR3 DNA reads TGTGCCAGCAGTGAAGGGACTAGCGACTCCTACGAGCAGTACTTC. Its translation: CASSEGTSDSYEQYF.

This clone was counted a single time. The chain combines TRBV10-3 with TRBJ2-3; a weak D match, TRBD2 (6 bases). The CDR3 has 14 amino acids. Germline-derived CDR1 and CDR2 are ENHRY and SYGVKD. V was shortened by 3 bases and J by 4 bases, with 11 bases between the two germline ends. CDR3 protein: CAISDGGNSDTQYF. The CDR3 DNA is TGTGCCATCAGTGACGGAGGGAACTCAGATACGCAGTATTTT.

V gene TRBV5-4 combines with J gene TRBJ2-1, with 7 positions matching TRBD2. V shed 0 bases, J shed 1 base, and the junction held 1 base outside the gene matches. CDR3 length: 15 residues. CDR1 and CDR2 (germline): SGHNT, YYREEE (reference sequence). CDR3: CASSLAAGSYNEQFF. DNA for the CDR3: TGTGCCAGCAGCTTGGCAGCGGGATCCTACAATGAGCAGTTCTTC.

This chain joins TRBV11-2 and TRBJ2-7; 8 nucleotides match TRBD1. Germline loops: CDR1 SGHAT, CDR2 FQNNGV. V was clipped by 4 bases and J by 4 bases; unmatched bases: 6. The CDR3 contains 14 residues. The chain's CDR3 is CASSWGQDGYEQYF. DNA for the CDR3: TGTGCCAGCAGCTGGGGACAGGACGGGTACGAGCAGTACTTC.

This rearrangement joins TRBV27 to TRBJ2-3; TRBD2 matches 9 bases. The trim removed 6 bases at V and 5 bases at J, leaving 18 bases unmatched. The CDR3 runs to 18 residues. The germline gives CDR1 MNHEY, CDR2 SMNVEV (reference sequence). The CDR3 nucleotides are TGTGCCAGCAGGGGAACCAGGAGGCGGGAGGGCCTCTTAGATACGCAGTATTTT. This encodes CASRGTRRREGLLDTQYF.

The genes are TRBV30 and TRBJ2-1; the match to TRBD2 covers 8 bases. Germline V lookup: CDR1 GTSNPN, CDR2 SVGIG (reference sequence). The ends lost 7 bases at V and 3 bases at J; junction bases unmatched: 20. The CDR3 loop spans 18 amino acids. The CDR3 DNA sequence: TGTGCCTCCTGGGGAGGGCGGGAGGACTCTCGGGGCTACAATGAGCAGTTCTTC. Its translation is CASWGGREDSRGYNEQFF.

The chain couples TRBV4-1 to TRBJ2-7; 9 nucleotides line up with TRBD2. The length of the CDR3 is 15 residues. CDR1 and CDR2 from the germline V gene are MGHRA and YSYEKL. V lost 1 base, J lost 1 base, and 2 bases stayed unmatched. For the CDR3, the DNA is TGCGCCAGCAGCCAAGGGACTAGCGTTTCCTACGAGCAGTACTTC. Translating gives CASSQGTSVSYEQYF.

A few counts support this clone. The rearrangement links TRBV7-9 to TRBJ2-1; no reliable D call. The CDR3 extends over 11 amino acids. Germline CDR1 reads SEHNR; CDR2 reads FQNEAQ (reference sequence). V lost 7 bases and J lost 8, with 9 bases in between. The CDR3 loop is CASTWADEQFF. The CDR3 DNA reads TGTGCCAGCACCTGGGCCGATGAGCAGTTCTTC. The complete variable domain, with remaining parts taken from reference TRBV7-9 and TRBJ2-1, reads DTGVSQNPRHKITKRGQNVTFRCDPISEHNRLYWYRQTLGQGPEFLTYFQNEAQLEKSRLLSDRFSAERPKGSFSTLEIQRTEQGDSAMYLCASTWADEQFFGPGTRLTVL.

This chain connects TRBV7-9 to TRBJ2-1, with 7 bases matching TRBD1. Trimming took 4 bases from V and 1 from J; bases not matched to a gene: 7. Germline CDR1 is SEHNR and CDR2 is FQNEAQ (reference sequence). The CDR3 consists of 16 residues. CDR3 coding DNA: TGTGCCAGCAGCTCCAGCAGGGGGTTATCCTACAATGAGCAGTTCTTC. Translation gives CASSSSRGLSYNEQFF.

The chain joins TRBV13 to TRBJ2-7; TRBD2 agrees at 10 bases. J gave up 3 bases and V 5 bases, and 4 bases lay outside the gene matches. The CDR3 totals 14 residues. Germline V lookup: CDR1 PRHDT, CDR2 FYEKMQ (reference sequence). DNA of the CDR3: TGTGCCAGCAGCCCAGGACTAGCGGACTACGAGCAGTACTTC. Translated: CASSPGLADYEQYF.

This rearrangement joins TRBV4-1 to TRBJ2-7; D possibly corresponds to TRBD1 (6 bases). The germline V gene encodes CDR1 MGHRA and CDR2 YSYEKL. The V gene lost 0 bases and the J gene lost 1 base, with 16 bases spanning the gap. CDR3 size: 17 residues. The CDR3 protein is CASSQDWEGRGSYEQYF. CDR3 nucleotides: TGCGCCAGCAGCCAAGATTGGGAAGGAAGGGGGTCCTACGAGCAGTACTTC.

The CDR3 reads CSGTGGSYNEQFF. CDR3 coding DNA: TGCAGCGGTACAGGGGGCAGCTACAATGAGCAGTTCTTC. This chain connects TRBV29-1 to TRBJ2-1; 9 bases map to TRBD1. The CDR3 has 13 residues. V trimming: 7 bases; J trimming: 3 bases; junction bases outside the gene matches: 4. Germline V gives CDR1 SQVTM, CDR2 ANQGSEA.

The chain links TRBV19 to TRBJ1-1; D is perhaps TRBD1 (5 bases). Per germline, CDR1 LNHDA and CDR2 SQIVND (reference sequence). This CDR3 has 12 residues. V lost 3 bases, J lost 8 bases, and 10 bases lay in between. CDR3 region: CASSILRQEAFF. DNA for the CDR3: TGTGCCAGTAGTATCCTGAGACAGGAAGCTTTCTTT.